These 7 T cell receptor beta chains came from one sample sequenced in a study of blood T cell repertoires in COVID-19. Generated by immunoSEQ multiplex PCR, the TCRdb table keeps only in-frame clones and is missing some. The repertoire consists of under 150,000 clones, with about 77% occurring once and the leading ten covering roughly 9%. Input material: peripheral blood. The receptors shown here come from a woman aged 45 to 65 with active or convalescent COVID-19.

The J gene is TRBJ1-2, the V gene TRBV7-8, with D unclear. CDR3 length: 13 amino acids. The germline V gene encodes CDR1 SGHVS and CDR2 FQNEAQ. V was clipped by 4 bases and J by 6 bases, with 12 bases between them. The CDR3 sequence: CASSWAGADGYTF. The CDR3 DNA follows: TGTGCCAGCAGCTGGGCGGGCGCGGATGGCTACACCTTC.

The genes are TRBV2 and TRBJ2-1; D gene unclear. CDR3 length: 14 amino acids. V was pared by 0 bases and J by 5 bases, with 8 bases between. Per germline, CDR1 SNHLY and CDR2 FYNNEI. CDR3 bases: TGTGCCAGCAGTGAAGCGAGGTACAACAATGAGCAGTTCTTC. It is translated as CASSEARYNNEQFF.

The V and J genes are TRBV28 and TRBJ2-3, with TRBD2 identical over 9 bases. This CDR3 has 15 amino acids. CDR1 is MDHEN and CDR2 is SYDVKM in the germline V gene. The trim removed 2 bases at V and 1 base at J, leaving 1 base unmatched. This CDR3 reads CASSLKREGTDTQYF. DNA for the CDR3: TGTGCCAGCAGTTTAAAGCGGGAGGGCACAGATACGCAGTATTTT.

This chain joins TRBV7-2 and TRBJ2-1, with D maybe TRBD2 (7 bases). CDR1 and CDR2 (germline): SGHTA, FQGNSA. There are 15 residues in the CDR3. Trimming took off 1 base at V and 1 base at J, with 8 bases between the two ends. The CDR3 loop is CASSLEGGSYNEQFF. The CDR3 DNA follows: TGTGCCAGCAGCTTAGAGGGGGGGTCCTACAATGAGCAGTTCTTC.

The rearrangement joins TRBV5-1 to TRBJ2-5, with D possibly TRBD1 on 6 matching bases. The V end lost 1 base, the J end lost 3 bases, and 16 bases lay between the germline ends. The germline V gene has CDR1 SGHRS and CDR2 YFSETQ. The CDR3 length is 16 residues. The CDR3 reads CASSLSSLDREETQYF. The DNA of the CDR3 is TGCGCCAGCAGCTTGTCCTCTCTGGACAGAGAAGAGACCCAGTACTTC. Filled out from reference TRBV5-1 and TRBJ2-5, the complete variable domain reads KAGVTQTPRYLIKTRGQQVTLSCSPISGHRSVSWYQQTPGQGLQFLFEYFSETQRNKGNFPGRFSGRQFSNSRSEMNVSTLELGDSALYLCASSLSSLDREETQYFGPGTRLLVL.

V usage is TRBV11-2 and J usage is TRBJ1-3; 7 nucleotides align to TRBD1. The germline gives CDR1 SGHAT, CDR2 FQNNGV. This CDR3 contains 15 residues. J was trimmed by 0 bases and V by 3 bases; bases with no gene match: 2. In nucleotides, the CDR3 is TGTGCCAGCAGCTTCAGGGGGACCTCTGGAAACACCATATATTTT. Encoded protein: CASSFRGTSGNTIYF.

This clone was observed a single time. CDR3: CASSFQGPRDTQYF. The DNA of the CDR3 is TGTGCCAGCAGCTTTCAGGGCCCCCGGGATACGCAGTATTTT. The chain links TRBV7-2 to TRBJ2-3; D might be TRBD1 (5 bases). There are 14 residues in the CDR3. Germline-derived CDR1 and CDR2 are SGHTA and FQGNSA. The V end lost 3 bases, the J end lost 6 bases, and 13 bases lay between the germline ends.